A single sample is the source of the 10 T cell receptor beta chains below, sequenced in a study of cytomegalovirus exposure and HLA in healthy donors. A multiplex PCR was run with 60 Vbeta primers and 13 Jbeta primers. Produced via immunoSEQ multiplex PCR; TCRdb's table is partial and in-frame only. This repertoire shows tens of thousands of clones, 80% found once; its top ten account for 5.5% to 7%. Sequenced: PBMCs. The receptors derive from a male donor in good health and CMV-seronegative.

J is TRBJ1-2 and V is TRBV2; D unresolved. The germline CDR1 and CDR2 sequences are SNHLY and FYNNEI. CDR3 size: 15 residues. The V end lost 1 base, the J end lost 3 bases, and 12 bases lay between the germline ends. The CDR3 spells CASSEVGGRDYGYTF. The CDR3 nucleotides read TGTGCCAGCAGTGAAGTAGGAGGGCGCGACTATGGCTACACCTTC.

As DNA, the CDR3 is TGTGCCATCAGTATCTCGACAGGTTACACAGATACGCAGTATTTT. Translation: CAISISTGYTDTQYF. V and J are TRBV10-3 and TRBJ2-3; D is possibly TRBD1 (6 bases). Looked up from germline, CDR1 is ENHRY and CDR2 is SYGVKD. This CDR3 has 15 residues. The V and J ends lost 5 bases and 2 bases respectively, with 14 bases between them.

The V call is TRBV30, the J call TRBJ2-7; TRBD1 matches at 7 bases. CDR1 and CDR2 (germline): GTSNPN, SVGIG (reference sequence). The CDR3 spans 13 residues. In DNA form, the CDR3 reads TGTGCGCGACAGGGAGAAACCTCCTACGAGCAGTACTTC. Translating gives CARQGETSYEQYF.

This chain joins TRBV2 and TRBJ2-7; 10 bases are a match to TRBD1. Trimming removed 10 bases from V and 3 bases from J; junction bases left unmatched: 3. This CDR3 region has 12 residues. Germline V gene data show CDR1 as SNHLY and CDR2 as FYNNEI. CDR3 in amino acids: CATGDRGYEQYF. CDR3 coding DNA: TGTGCCACCGGGGACAGGGGCTACGAGCAGTACTTC. Combining the CDR3 with reference TRBV2 and TRBJ2-7 gives the whole variable domain EPEVTQTPSHQVTQMGQEVILRCVPISNHLYFYWYRQILGQKVEFLVSFYNNEISEKSEIFDDQFSVERPDGSNFTLKIRSTKLEDSAMYFCATGDRGYEQYFGPGTRLTVT.

The chain is built from TRBV9 and TRBJ1-2, with a weak D call TRBD1 (6 bases). The germline gives CDR1 SGDLS, CDR2 YYNGEE. With 3 bases removed from V and 4 bases from J, the gap between germline ends came to 25 bases. This CDR3 spans 18 amino acids. In nucleotides, the CDR3 is TGTGCCAGCAGCGGCCGGACAGCCGACGGAAAAGGGGGCTATGGCTACACCTTC. Translated: CASSGRTADGKGGYGYTF.

This chain uses TRBV7-2 with TRBJ1-2, with TRBD1 identical over 7 bases. CDR1 and CDR2 from the germline V gene are SGHTA and FQGNSA. The junction had 7 bases not matched to a gene; V was cut back by 4 bases and J by 5 bases. The CDR3 extends over 14 amino acids. The CDR3 region is CASSSQGGEYGYTF. The CDR3 DNA sequence: TGTGCCAGCAGCTCCCAGGGGGGAGAGTATGGCTACACCTTC.

The V and J genes are TRBV30 and TRBJ2-5; unclear D gene. CDR3 length equals 12 residues. Germline V gene data show CDR1 as GTSNPN and CDR2 as SVGIG (reference sequence). The V end was cut by 0 bases, the J end by 1 base, with 3 bases between. The CDR3 nucleotides read TGTGCCTGGAGTGTCGGCCAAGAGACCCAGTACTTC. It specifies CAWSVGQETQYF.

This sequence joins TRBV7-9 and TRBJ2-5; 7 positions agree with TRBD1. The germline CDR1 and CDR2 sequences are SEHNR and FQNEAQ (reference sequence). The CDR3 spans 14 residues. The V gene end was trimmed by 2 bases and the J gene end by 6 bases; junction bases not matched to a gene: 6. CDR3 region: CASSLTTGEKTQYF. In DNA form, the CDR3 reads TGTGCCAGCAGCTTAACCACAGGGGAAAAGACCCAGTACTTC.

J is TRBJ1-2 and V is TRBV27; 9 nucleotides line up with TRBD1. Germline V gene sequence: CDR1 MNHEY, CDR2 SMNVEV (reference sequence). This CDR3 is 14 amino acids long. J lost 5 bases, V lost 6 bases, and 7 bases had no gene match. CDR3: CASRDPGQGYGYTF. CDR3 DNA: TGTGCCAGCAGGGACCCAGGACAGGGGTATGGCTACACCTTC.

The gene calls are TRBV29-1 and TRBJ2-7; D perhaps matches TRBD2 (5 bases). CDR3 length: 15 residues. V shed 1 base and J shed 1 base, with 14 bases lying between them. From germline, CDR1 is SQVTM and CDR2 ANQGSEA. In DNA, the CDR3 is TGCAGCGTTGAAGTTAGAGGGAGCCCATCCTACGAGCAGTACTTC. Amino acids: CSVEVRGSPSYEQYF.